This T cell receptor (beta chain) was identified during a study of T cell clonality in common variable immunodeficiency (dated by TCRdb to between 2015 and 2016). The paper's findings and limits, for the study overall: TCRbeta clonality was higher in CVID subjects than in healthy controls (t-test p = 0.018), and the increase was most characteristic of about a third of subjects. Correlations of repertoire features with clinical complications were constrained by heterogeneity among patients within the CVID cohort. CVID TCRbeta sequences reportedly showed fewer deletions and N-nucleotide insertions and lacked highly modified clones with 13 or more V deletions. Even though DNA input was equal, the average per sample came to about 81,820 unique sequences for controls compared with some 29,000 for CVID samples. The authors noted that sequencing repertoires of T cell subpopulations would be needed to clarify what caused the increased clonality in CVID. Fewer TCRbeta clones were shared among CVID subjects than among healthy controls (p < 0.0001).

CVID was diagnosed by standard criteria: serum IgG, IgA and/or IgM reduced below normal range, plus specific antibody deficiency. There were about 43 subjects in the CVID group (roughly 15 female and roughly 30 male), ranging in age from 9 to 64 years, with a mean age of 40. Most CVID patients and most healthy controls were of Caucasian heritage. Replacement immunoglobulin therapy had been administered to all CVID subjects for at least one year at the time of study participation. When blood was collected, none of the CVID subjects were ill or on immunomodulatory or immunosuppressive medication. From each donor, about 4.5 to 9 ml of heparinized peripheral whole blood was collected. TCRbeta CDR3 repertoires were sequenced from genomic DNA of adults with common variable immune deficiency (CVID) and healthy adult controls. To isolate peripheral blood mononuclear cells, diluted blood was subjected to density centrifugation over Hypaque 1077 or Ficoll-Paque. Genomic DNA was obtained from unsorted mononuclear cells through either Qiagen column purification or a centrifugation-based method.

The CDR3 spans 14 residues, from the cysteine through the phenylalanine. Only the CDR3 bases that were read are kept: 33 of them, in frame from base 1. Clipping removes 5 bases from V and 0 bases from J, with 6 as the unmatched junction base count. CDR1 and CDR2 are read off the germline V gene (reference sequence) as DFQATT and SNEGSKA. For sequencing input, CVID and control samples contributed equivalent amounts of genomic DNA. For every sample, a 60 bp segment covering the rearranged TCRbeta CDR3 region was amplified and then sequenced. TCRbeta amplification used the immunoSEQ assay, a bias-corrected multiplex PCR with high-throughput sequencing. The original pipeline was this. Each unique nucleotide sequence was treated as a clone and annotated with V, D and J genes, copy number and frequency. Sequences were labeled productive if in frame, and non-productive if out of frame or containing stop codons. As previously described, clonality was computed from Shannon's entropy. The predicted amino acid sequences of productive clones were used to derive the mean CDR3 Kyte-Doolittle hydropathy. Hierarchical clustering of scaled V gene usage was performed with the R hclust function using Manhattan distance and complete linkage. Sharing of clones by CDR3 amino acid sequence was evaluated by resampling 12 repertoires per group over 100 rounds. The repertoires were searched for 70 published EBV-specific and roughly 230 published CMV-specific TCRbeta sequences. A couple of CVID samples that yielded fewer than 10,000 sequences were excluded from the analysis, so around 40 CVID repertoires were retained. Here the immuneACCESS table is served through TCRdb, limited to in-frame sequences with V and J called. Missing clones are a known gap in these copies; in checked studies unresolved V genes cover under half, and the rest lacks a known reason. The D gene and trimming were derived from the DNA, and the V and J assignments and clone size from that table. The sample features almost 20,000 clones, and none is a singleton. Of the sample, more than 2.5% falls within the top ten clones.

The table lists this clone with many counts. Its antigen is currently not known. The observed sequence ends 3 residues before the CDR3 terminus, with the missing tail filled in from the germline J gene. The V gene is TRBV20-1 and the J gene is TRBJ2-7, with 8 bases in between that match TRBD2. This TCR was recovered from a human donor with common variable immunodeficiency. The sequenced sample was peripheral blood mononuclear cells. The CDR3 loop reads CSADPSGGSYEQYF. The sequenced CDR3 bases are TGCAGTGCTGACCCGAGCGGGGGCTCCTACGAG.